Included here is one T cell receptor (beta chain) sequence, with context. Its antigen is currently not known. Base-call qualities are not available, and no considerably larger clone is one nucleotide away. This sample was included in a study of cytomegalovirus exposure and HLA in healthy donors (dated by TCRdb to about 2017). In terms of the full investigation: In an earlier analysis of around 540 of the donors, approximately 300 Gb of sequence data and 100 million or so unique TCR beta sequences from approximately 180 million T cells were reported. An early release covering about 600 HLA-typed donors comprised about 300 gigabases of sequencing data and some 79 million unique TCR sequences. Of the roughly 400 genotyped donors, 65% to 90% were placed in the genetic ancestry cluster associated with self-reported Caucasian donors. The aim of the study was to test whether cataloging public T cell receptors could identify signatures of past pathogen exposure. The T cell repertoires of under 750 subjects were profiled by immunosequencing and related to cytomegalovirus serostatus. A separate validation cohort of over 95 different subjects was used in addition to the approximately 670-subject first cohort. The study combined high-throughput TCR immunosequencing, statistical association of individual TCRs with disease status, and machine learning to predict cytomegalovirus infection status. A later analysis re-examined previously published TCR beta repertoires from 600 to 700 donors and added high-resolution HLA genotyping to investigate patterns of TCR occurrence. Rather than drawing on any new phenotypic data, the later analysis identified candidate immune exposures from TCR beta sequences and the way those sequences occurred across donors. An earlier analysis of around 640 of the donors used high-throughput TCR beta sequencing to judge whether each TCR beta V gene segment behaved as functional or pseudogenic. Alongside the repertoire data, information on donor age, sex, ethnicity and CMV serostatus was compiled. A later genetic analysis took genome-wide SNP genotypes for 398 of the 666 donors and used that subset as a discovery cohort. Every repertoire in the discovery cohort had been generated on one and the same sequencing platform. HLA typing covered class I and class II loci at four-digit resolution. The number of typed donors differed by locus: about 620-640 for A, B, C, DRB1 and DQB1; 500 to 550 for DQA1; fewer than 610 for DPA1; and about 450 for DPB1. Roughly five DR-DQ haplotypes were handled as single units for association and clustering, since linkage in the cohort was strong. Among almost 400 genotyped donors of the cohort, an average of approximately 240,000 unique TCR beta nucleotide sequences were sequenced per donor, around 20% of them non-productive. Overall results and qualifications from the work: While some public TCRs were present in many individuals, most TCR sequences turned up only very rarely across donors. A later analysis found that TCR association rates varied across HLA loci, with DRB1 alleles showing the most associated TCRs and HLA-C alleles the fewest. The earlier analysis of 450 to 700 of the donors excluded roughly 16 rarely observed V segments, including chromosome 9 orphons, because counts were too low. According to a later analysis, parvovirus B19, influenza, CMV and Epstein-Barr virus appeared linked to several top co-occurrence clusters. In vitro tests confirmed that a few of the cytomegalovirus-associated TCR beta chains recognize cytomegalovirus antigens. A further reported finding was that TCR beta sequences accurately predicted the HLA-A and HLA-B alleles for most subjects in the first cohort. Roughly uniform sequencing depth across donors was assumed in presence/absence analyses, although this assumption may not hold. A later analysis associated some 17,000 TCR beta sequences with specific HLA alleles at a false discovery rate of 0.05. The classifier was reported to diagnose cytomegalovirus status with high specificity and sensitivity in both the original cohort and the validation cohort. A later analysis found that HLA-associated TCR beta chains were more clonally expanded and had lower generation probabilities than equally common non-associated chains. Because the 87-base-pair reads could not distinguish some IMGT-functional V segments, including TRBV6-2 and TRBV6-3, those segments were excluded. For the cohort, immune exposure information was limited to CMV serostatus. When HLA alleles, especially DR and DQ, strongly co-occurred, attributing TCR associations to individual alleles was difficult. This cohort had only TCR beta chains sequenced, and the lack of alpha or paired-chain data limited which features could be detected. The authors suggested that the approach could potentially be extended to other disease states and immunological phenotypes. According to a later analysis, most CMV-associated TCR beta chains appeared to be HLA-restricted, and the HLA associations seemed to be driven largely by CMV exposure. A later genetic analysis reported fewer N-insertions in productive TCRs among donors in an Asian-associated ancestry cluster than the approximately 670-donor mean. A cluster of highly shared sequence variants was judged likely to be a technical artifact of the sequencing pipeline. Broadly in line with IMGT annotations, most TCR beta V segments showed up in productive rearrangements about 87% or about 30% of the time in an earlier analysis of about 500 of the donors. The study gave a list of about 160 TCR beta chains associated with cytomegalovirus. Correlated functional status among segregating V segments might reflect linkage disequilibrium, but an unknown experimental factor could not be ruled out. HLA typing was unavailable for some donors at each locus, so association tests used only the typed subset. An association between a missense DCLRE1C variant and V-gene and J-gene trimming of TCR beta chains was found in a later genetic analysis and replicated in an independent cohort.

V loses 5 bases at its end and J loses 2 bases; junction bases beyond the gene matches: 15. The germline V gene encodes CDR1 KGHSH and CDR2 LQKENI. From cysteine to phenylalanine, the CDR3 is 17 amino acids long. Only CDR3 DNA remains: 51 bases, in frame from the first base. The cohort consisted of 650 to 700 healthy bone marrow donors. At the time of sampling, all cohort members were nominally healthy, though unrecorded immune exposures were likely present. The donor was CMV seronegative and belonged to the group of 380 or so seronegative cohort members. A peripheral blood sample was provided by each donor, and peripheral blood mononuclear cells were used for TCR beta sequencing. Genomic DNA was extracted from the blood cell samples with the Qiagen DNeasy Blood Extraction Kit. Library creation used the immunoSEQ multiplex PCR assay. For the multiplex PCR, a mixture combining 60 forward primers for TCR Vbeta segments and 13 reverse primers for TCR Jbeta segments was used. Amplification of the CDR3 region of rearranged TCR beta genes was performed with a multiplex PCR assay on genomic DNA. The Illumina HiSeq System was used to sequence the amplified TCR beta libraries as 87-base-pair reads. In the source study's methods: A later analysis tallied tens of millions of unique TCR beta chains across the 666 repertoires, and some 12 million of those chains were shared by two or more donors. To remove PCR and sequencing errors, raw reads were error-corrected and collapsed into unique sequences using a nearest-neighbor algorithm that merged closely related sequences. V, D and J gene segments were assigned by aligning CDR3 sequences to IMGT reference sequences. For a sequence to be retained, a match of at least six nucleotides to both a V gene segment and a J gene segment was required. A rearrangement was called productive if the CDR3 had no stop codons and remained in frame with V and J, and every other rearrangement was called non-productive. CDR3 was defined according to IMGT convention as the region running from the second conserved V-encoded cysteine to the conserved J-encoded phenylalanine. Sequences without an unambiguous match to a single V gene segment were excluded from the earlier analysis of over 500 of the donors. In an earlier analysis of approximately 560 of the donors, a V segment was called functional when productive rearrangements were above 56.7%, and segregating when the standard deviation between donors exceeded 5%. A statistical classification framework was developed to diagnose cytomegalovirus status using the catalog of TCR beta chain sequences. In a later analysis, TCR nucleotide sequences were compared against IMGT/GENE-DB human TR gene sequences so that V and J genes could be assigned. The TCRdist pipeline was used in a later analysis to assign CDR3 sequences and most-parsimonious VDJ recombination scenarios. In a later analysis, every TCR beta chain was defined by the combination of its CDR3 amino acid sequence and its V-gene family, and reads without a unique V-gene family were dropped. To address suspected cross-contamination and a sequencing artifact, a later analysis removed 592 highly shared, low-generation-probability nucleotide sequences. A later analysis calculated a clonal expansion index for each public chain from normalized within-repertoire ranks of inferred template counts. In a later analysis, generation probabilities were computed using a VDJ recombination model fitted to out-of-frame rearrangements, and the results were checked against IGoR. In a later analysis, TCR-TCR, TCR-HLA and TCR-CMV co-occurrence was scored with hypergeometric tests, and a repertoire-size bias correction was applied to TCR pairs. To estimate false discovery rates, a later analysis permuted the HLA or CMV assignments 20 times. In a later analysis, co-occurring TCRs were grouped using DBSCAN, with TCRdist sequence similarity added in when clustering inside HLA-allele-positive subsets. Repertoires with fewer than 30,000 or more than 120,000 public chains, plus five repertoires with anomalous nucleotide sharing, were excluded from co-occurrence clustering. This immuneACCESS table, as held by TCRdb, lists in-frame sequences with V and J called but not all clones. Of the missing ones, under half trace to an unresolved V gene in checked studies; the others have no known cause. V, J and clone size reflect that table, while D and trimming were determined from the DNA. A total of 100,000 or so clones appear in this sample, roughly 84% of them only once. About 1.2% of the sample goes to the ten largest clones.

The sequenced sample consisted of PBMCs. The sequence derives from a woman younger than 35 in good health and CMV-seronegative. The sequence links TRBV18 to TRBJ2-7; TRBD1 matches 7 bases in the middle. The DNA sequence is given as TGTGCCAGCTCATCCTACACGGCACGGGACAGACCCTACGAGCAGTACTTC. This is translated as CASSSYTARDRPYEQYF.